This T cell receptor beta chain is from a study of Tregs in tolerant kidney transplant recipients. Whole-study results and caveats: Activated donor B cell expansion appeared to reveal the most relevant donor-specific TCRbeta repertoire.

The CDR3 is 13 amino acids. CDR1 is MNHEY, CDR2 SVGAGI, per germline. V lost 6 bases to trimming and J lost 2 bases; unmatched junction nucleotides: 3. The repertoire was sequenced with immunoSEQ multiplex PCR; TCRdb's copy has only in-frame clones and lacks some. The sample carries about 120,000 clones, around 94% recorded once. Thawed PBMCs were FACS-sorted into unstimulated CD4+CD25+CD127- regulatory T cells, CD4+CD25- non-regulatory cells, CD4 and CD8 cells. Regarding this clone: As yet, its antigen is unknown.

The chain uses TRBV6-5 and TRBJ1-2; 7 nucleotides align to TRBD1. The material sequenced was CD4+ T cells from blood. The source of this sequence is a human donor in good health. CDR3 loop: CASSPGQNYGYTF. CDR3 bases: TGTGCCAGCAGCCCGGGACAGAACTATGGCTACACCTTC.